The rows below give T cell receptor beta chains drawn from one sample of a study of CD8+CD57+ T cells in acquired aplastic anemia. TCRdb ran MiXCR on the reads and lists one entry per CDR3 protein. Of 200,000 or so distinct CDR3 sequences listed, roughly 50% are singletons. Sequences were obtained from sorted CD4+, CD8+, or CD8+CD57+ T cells (not recorded which) from PBMCs. These receptors originate from a human donor with aplastic anemia. The CDR3 runs from the conserved cysteine through the conserved F or W. D genes are given only for firm matches. Only some rows state a clone size, as once, few, many or a class for expanded clones.

v_call,d_call,clone_size,j_call,cdr3_aa,cdr3_nt
TRBV29-1,TRBD2,NA,TRBJ2-1,CSAPGTSGSLNEQFF,TGCAGCGCCCCCGGGACTAGCGGGAGTTTAAATGAGCAGTTCTTC
TRBV19,NA,many,TRBJ1-1,CASSTWMENTEAFF,TGTGCCAGTAGTACCTGGATGGAGAACACTGAAGCTTTCTTT
TRBV20-1,TRBD1,many,TRBJ1-5,CSAVRDRDPGNQPQHF,TGCAGTGCTGTAAGGGACAGGGATCCCGGCAATCAGCCCCAGCATTTT
TRBV6-1,NA,NA,TRBJ1-3,CASSLGISGNTIYF,TGTGCCAGCTCACTGGGGATCTCTGGAAACACCATATATTTT
TRBV10-3,TRBD1,many,TRBJ1-6,CAGGGTADSPLHF,TGTGCCGGTGGGGGGACAGCTGATTCACCCCTCCACTTT
TRBV2,NA,NA,TRBJ1-5,CASSERAEIPYQPQHF,TGTGCCAGCAGTGAAAGGGCAGAGATTCCGTATCAGCCCCAGCATTTT
TRBV19,NA,NA,TRBJ1-1,CASSMRLKTEAFF,TGTGCCAGTAGTATGCGGCTGAAGACTGAAGCTTTCTTT
TRBV29-1,NA,NA,TRBJ2-7,CSVEQTGGGEQYF,TGCAGCGTCGAGCAGACAGGAGGGGGCGAGCAGTACTTC
TRBV5-1,NA,few,TRBJ2-7,CSVLRTSSYEQYF,TGCAGCGTTCTTAGGACGAGCTCCTACGAGCAGTACTTC
TRBV29-1,NA,NA,TRBJ1-2,CSVEEGAEGHTF,TGCAGCGTTGAAGAGGGGGCTGAAGGCCACACCTTC
TRBV29-1,TRBD2,once,TRBJ2-2,CSVEGEGLAGTGELFF,TGCAGCGTTGAAGGGGAAGGACTAGCGGGGACCGGGGAGCTGTTTTTT